Each of the 20 T cell receptor beta chains below was sequenced from the same sample in a study of cytomegalovirus exposure and HLA in healthy donors. The PCR used 60 Vbeta and 13 Jbeta primers. Data came from immunoSEQ multiplex PCR; TCRdb stores just in-frame clones and leaves some out. The repertoire holds around 210,000 clones, with around 78% as singletons. Sequencing was performed on PBMCs. The receptor set was obtained from a boy between 5 and 17 years old in good health and CMV-seronegative.

This clone was observed a handful of times. The CDR3 coding sequence is TGTGCCAGCAGTCCCAGCGGGGGGCCGAAGTGGGGCACAGATACGCAGTATTTT. This sequence encodes CASSPSGGPKWGTDTQYF. The V call is TRBV27, the J call TRBJ2-3; TRBD2 matches 9 bases. CDR3 length: 18 residues. Unmatched junction bases numbered 13, after V lost 5 bases and J lost 1 base. CDR1 is MNHEY, CDR2 SMNVEV, per germline (reference sequence).

The V and J genes are TRBV5-4 and TRBJ2-3, with D tentatively TRBD2 (6 bases). This CDR3 is 14 amino acids long. Germline CDR1 SGHNT, CDR2 YYREEE (reference sequence). Trimming shortened V by 4 bases and J by 8 bases, and 17 bases separated the two germline ends. In nucleotides, the CDR3 is TGTGCCAGCAGCGGTCAGCGGGCGCAAGGTACGCAGTATTTT. This gives the protein CASSGQRAQGTQYF.

The chain couples TRBV5-8 to TRBJ2-5, with a possible D match to TRBD2 (5 bases). This CDR3 is 16 amino acids long. Germline CDR1 and CDR2: SGHTS and YDEGEE. Trimming took off 0 bases at V and 1 base at J, with 13 bases between the two ends. In DNA, the CDR3 is TGTGCCAGCAGCTTGGTGTGGTTAGGGAGCCAAGAGACCCAGTACTTC. Protein sequence: CASSLVWLGSQETQYF.

This chain joins TRBV7-9 and TRBJ2-3, with 14 bases lining up with TRBD2. Germline V gene lookup returns CDR1 SEHNR and CDR2 FQNEAQ (reference sequence). The length of the CDR3 is 19 residues. With 1 base clipped from V and 2 bases from J, the junction kept 8 bases outside the gene matches. The CDR3 region has the DNA TGTGCCAGCAGCTTAGTAGGACTAGCGGGAGGTTCCCTCACAGATACGCAGTATTTT. Residues: CASSLVGLAGGSLTDTQYF. Complete variable domain (other parts from reference TRBV7-9 and TRBJ2-3): DTGVSQNPRHKITKRGQNVTFRCDPISEHNRLYWYRQTLGQGPEFLTYFQNEAQLEKSRLLSDRFSAERPKGSFSTLEIQRTEQGDSAMYLCASSLVGLAGGSLTDTQYFGPGTRLTVL.

This rearrangement joins TRBV9 to TRBJ1-2; D is uncertain. The CDR3 is 13 residues long. V was cut by 1 base and J by 8 bases, with 12 bases left in between. From germline, CDR1 is SGDLS and CDR2 YYNGEE. The chain's CDR3 is CASSVREGDGYTF. The DNA for the CDR3 is TGTGCCAGCAGCGTAAGAGAGGGTGACGGCTACACCTTC.

V and J are TRBV10-1 and TRBJ1-4; a possible D gene is TRBD1 (6 bases). Germline CDR1 reads WNHNN; CDR2 reads SYGVQD (reference sequence). The CDR3 is made up of 18 amino acids. The V end lost 4 bases, the J end lost 0 bases, and 18 bases lay between the germline ends. CDR3 amino acids: CASSASNQGPATNEKLFF. CDR3 nucleotide sequence: TGCGCCAGCAGTGCCTCTAATCAGGGGCCCGCAACTAATGAAAAACTGTTTTTT.

The chain carries TRBV29-1 and TRBJ1-2, with D unresolved. The CDR3 is 14 amino acids. Per germline, CDR1 SQVTM and CDR2 ANQGSEA. V was shortened by 4 bases and J by 8 bases, with 20 bases between the two germline ends. CDR3 region: CSVGSPARTGGYTF. For the CDR3, the DNA is TGCAGCGTTGGGTCCCCGGCAAGAACGGGGGGCTACACCTTC. The complete variable domain, with remaining parts taken from reference TRBV29-1 and TRBJ1-2, reads SAVISQKPSRDICQRGTSLTIQCQVDSQVTMMFWYRQQPGQSLTLIATANQGSEATYESGFVIDKFPISRPNLTFSTLTVSNMSPEDSSIYLCSVGSPARTGGYTFGSGTRLTVV.

The V gene is TRBV5-1, the J gene TRBJ2-2; TRBD1 agrees at 7 bases. Germline V gives CDR1 SGHRS, CDR2 YFSETQ. With V trimmed by 4 bases and J by 6 bases, 6 bases remained unmatched. CDR3 length: 14 residues. CDR3 sequence reads: CASSIAQGAGELFF. In nucleotides, the CDR3 is TGCGCCAGCAGCATCGCCCAGGGGGCCGGGGAGCTGTTTTTT.

This clone turned up a few times. J is TRBJ2-7 and V is TRBV25-1; 9 bases match TRBD1. CDR1 is MGHDK, CDR2 SYGVNS, per germline. The length of the CDR3 is 15 residues. Trimming took 3 bases from V and 5 from J; bases not matched to a gene: 8. The CDR3: CASSDIGTGLDEQYF. The CDR3 DNA reads as TGTGCCAGCAGTGACATCGGGACAGGGTTAGACGAGCAGTACTTC.

The table lists this clone with a count of one. J is TRBJ2-7 and V is TRBV6-6, with TRBD2 matching 8 bases. CDR3 size: 14 residues. The germline gives CDR1 MNHNY, CDR2 SVGAGI (reference sequence). J lost 3 bases, V lost 6 bases, and 7 bases had no gene match. The CDR3 DNA follows: TGTGCCAGCAGGGCACGGGAGGGAATCTACGAGCAGTACTTC. It yields the protein CASRAREGIYEQYF.

The rearrangement links TRBV11-2 to TRBJ2-5, with D perhaps TRBD2 (6 bases). Judging by the DNA end, TRBJ2-7 fits better; the J call may be wrong. There are 14 residues in the CDR3. Germline lookup yields CDR1 SGHAT and CDR2 FQNNGV. CDR3 in DNA: TGTGCCAGCAGCCGTGGGCGGGGAGATTACGAGCAGTACTTC. Its protein is CASSRGRGDYEQYF.

The rearrangement links TRBV7-9 to TRBJ2-3; D ambiguous. Germline assignment: CDR1 SEHNR and CDR2 FQNEAQ (reference sequence). V lost 6 bases to trimming and J lost 4 bases, with 5 bases between them. This CDR3 spans 11 amino acids. The DNA for the CDR3 is TGTGCCAGCAGTCGGGCAGATACGCAGTATTTT. It yields the protein CASSRADTQYF. Filled out from reference TRBV7-9 and TRBJ2-3, the complete variable domain reads DTGVSQNPRHKITKRGQNVTFRCDPISEHNRLYWYRQTLGQGPEFLTYFQNEAQLEKSRLLSDRFSAERPKGSFSTLEIQRTEQGDSAMYLCASSRADTQYFGPGTRLTVL.

This chain uses TRBV29-1 with TRBJ1-5; 7 nucleotides agree with TRBD1. Per germline, CDR1 SQVTM and CDR2 ANQGSEA. The CDR3 sequence is 15 residues long. The ends lost 4 bases at V and 4 bases at J; junction bases unmatched: 10. The chain's CDR3 is CSVVVAGGSNQPQHF. CDR3 sequence (DNA): TGCAGCGTTGTTGTGGCAGGGGGGTCAAATCAGCCCCAGCATTTT.

The chain uses TRBV10-3 and TRBJ1-2; tentatively, D is TRBD1 (5 bases). V gave up 6 bases and J gave up 0 bases, with 8 bases separating them. Germline V gene lookup returns CDR1 ENHRY and CDR2 SYGVKD. This CDR3 is 13 amino acids long. The CDR3 region is CAIRDSANYGYTF. The CDR3 region has the DNA TGTGCCATCAGAGACAGCGCTAACTATGGCTACACCTTC.

The V gene is TRBV7-9, the J gene TRBJ2-1, with a tentative D call TRBD2 (5 bases). The CDR3 is made up of 15 amino acids. Germline CDR1 and CDR2: SEHNR and FQNEAQ (reference sequence). V was shortened by 7 bases and J by 2 bases, with 15 bases between the two germline ends. For the CDR3, the DNA is TGTGCCAGCATCCTCTCAGGCGGGCCCTACAATGAGCAGTTCTTC. Its protein is CASILSGGPYNEQFF. Filled out from reference TRBV7-9 and TRBJ2-1, the complete variable domain reads DTGVSQNPRHKITKRGQNVTFRCDPISEHNRLYWYRQTLGQGPEFLTYFQNEAQLEKSRLLSDRFSAERPKGSFSTLEIQRTEQGDSAMYLCASILSGGPYNEQFFGPGTRLTVL.

The V gene is TRBV19, the J gene TRBJ1-3; 8 bases match TRBD1. The trim removed 7 bases at V and 8 bases at J, leaving 10 bases unmatched. This CDR3 spans 14 amino acids. Germline CDR1 is LNHDA and CDR2 is SQIVND (reference sequence). CDR3 nucleotides: TGTGCCAGTATAGGGACAGGCAGGGGAGACACCATATATTTT. This gives the protein CASIGTGRGDTIYF.

The chain uses TRBV10-2 and TRBJ2-2, with 7 bases identical to TRBD1. Germline V gene data show CDR1 as WSHSY and CDR2 as SAAADI. Trimming removed 0 bases from V and 7 bases from J; junction bases left unmatched: 8. The CDR3 runs 16 residues. The CDR3 sequence is CASSESRGREDGELFF. The CDR3, as DNA: TGCGCCAGCAGTGAGTCAAGGGGGCGCGAGGACGGGGAGCTGTTTTTT.

The J gene is TRBJ2-7, the V gene TRBV7-9, with a possible D match to TRBD2 (6 bases). V lost 1 base to trimming and J lost 0 bases, with 10 bases between them. The CDR3 is 15 amino acids. Germline assignment: CDR1 SEHNR and CDR2 FQNEAQ (reference sequence). CDR3 in amino acids: CASSLDRGISYEQYF. CDR3 sequence (DNA): TGTGCCAGCAGCTTAGATCGGGGGATCTCCTACGAGCAGTACTTC.

The chain uses TRBV30 and TRBJ2-7, with D tentatively TRBD2 (5 bases). From germline, CDR1 is GTSNPN and CDR2 SVGIG (reference sequence). The CDR3 loop spans 15 amino acids. V was cut by 0 bases and J by 2 bases, with 14 bases left in between. CDR3 residues: CAWSVPGLGPYEQYF. The DNA of the CDR3 is TGTGCCTGGAGTGTTCCAGGACTGGGTCCCTACGAGCAGTACTTC.

The chain employs TRBV13 and TRBJ2-7, with 10 bases aligning to TRBD2. The V and J ends lost 0 bases and 2 bases, in that order; junction bases with no gene match: 4. Germline V lookup: CDR1 PRHDT, CDR2 FYEKMQ (reference sequence). CDR3 length: 16 residues. For the CDR3, the DNA is TGTGCCAGCAGCTTAGGGGCTAGCGGGGGTCCCTACGAGCAGTACTTC. It specifies CASSLGASGGPYEQYF.